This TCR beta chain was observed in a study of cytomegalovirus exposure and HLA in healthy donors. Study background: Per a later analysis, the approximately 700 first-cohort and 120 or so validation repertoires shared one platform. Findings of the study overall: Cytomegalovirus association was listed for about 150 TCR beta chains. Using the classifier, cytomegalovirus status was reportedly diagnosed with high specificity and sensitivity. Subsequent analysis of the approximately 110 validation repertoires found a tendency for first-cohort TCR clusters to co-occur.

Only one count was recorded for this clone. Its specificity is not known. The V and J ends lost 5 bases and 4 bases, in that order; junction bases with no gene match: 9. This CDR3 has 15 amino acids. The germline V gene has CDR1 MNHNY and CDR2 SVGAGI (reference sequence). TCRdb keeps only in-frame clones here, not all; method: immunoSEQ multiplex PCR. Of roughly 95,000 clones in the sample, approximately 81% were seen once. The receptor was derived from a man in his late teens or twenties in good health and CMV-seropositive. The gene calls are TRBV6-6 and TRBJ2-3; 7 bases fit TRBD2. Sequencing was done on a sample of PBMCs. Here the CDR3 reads CASSPAGRPPDTQYF. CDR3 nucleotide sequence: TGTGCCAGCAGTCCAGCGGGACGACCCCCAGATACGCAGTATTTT.